This TCR beta chain was sequenced during a study of PD-1 blockade in mismatch repair-deficient tumors. Clones were read by immunoSEQ multiplex PCR, and TCRdb kept only the in-frame ones, dropping some. The sample consists of about 84,000 clones, more than 65% of them appearing once. Study-wide results and limits: After pembrolizumab, tumor-resident clones rose rapidly, then generally contracted before radiologic responses.

Losses at the gene ends were 6 bases for V and 2 bases for J; bases not matched to a gene: 9. The CDR3 loop spans 16 amino acids. Germline V gives CDR1 SGHRS, CDR2 YFSETQ. Worth noting for this clone: Its cognate antigen is unknown.

Mismatch repair deficiency was confirmed in all patients, by PCR or immunohistochemistry. V is TRBV5-1 and J is TRBJ2-3; 10 bases match TRBD2. Sample: peripheral blood, taken 12 weeks after starting pembrolizumab. This sequence was found in an adult with mismatch repair-deficient cancer. This CDR3 is CASTSLGLADTDTQYF. CDR3 DNA sequence: TGCGCCAGCACCTCGTTAGGACTAGCGGACACAGATACGCAGTATTTT.